The next 8 T cell receptor beta chains were all read from a single sample in a study of T cell repertoires in cytomegalovirus infection. TCRdb passed the reads through MiXCR, listing each CDR3 protein once. The table lists approximately 170,000 distinct CDR3 sequences, around 15% of them singletons. The sequencing sample was made of PBMCs. These receptors were taken from a human donor in good health (CMV status not recorded). Some clones in this sample may be carry-over from other donors' samples.

Ten or more counts support this clonotype. The V call is TRBV20-1, the J call TRBJ1-1; no firm D call. CDR3 size: 13 residues. Germline V gene sequence: CDR1 DFQATT, CDR2 SNEGSKA (reference sequence). V lost 5 bases and J lost 0, with 10 bases in between. The CDR3 spells CSASDALNTEAFF. The DNA of the CDR3 is TGCAGTGCTTCGGACGCTTTGAACACTGAAGCTTTCTTT.

In its sample, this clonotype was seen a few times. This CDR3 is CSAEGNDGQPQHF. CDR3 nucleotide sequence: TGCAGTGCTGAGGGGAACGACGGTCAGCCCCAGCATTTT. The J gene is TRBJ1-5, the V gene TRBV20-1, with D tentatively TRBD1 (5 bases). Between the trimmed V and J ends, which lost 5 bases and 6 bases, there was a span of 14 bases. The CDR3 loop spans 13 amino acids. In germline, CDR1 is DFQATT, CDR2 SNEGSKA (reference sequence).

This clonotype was recorded at least ten times. The chain employs TRBV12-3 or TRBV12-4 and TRBJ1-3, with TRBD1 as a possible D gene (5 bases). V gave up 5 bases and J gave up 0 bases, with 17 bases separating them. CDR3 length equals 17 residues. CDR3 amino acids: CASSRHRTARSGNTIYF. The CDR3 coding sequence is TGTGCCAGCAGTCGCCACAGGACCGCCCGCTCTGGAAACACCATATATTTT.

V usage is TRBV12-3 or TRBV12-4 and J usage is TRBJ2-3; maybe TRBD1 (5 bases). The CDR3 has 14 residues. The V end was cut by 3 bases, the J end by 6 bases, with 13 bases between. This chain's CDR3 is CASSLSARVDTQYF. The CDR3 DNA follows: TGTGCCAGCAGTTTGTCGGCCAGGGTCGATACGCAGTATTTT.

This clonotype has at least ten counts. The V gene is TRBV24-1, the J gene TRBJ2-5; D gene ambiguous. Per the germline V gene, CDR1 is KGHDR and CDR2 is SFDVKD. Trimming removed 10 bases from V and 5 bases from J, with 10 bases in between. The CDR3 consists of 11 residues. CDR3 sequence reads: CATGNGETQYF. The CDR3 bases are TGTGCCACGGGGAACGGTGAGACCCAGTACTTC.

This chain links TRBV2 with TRBJ1-1; D is undetermined. The germline V gene has CDR1 SNHLY and CDR2 FYNNEI. The CDR3 is 16 amino acids. Trimming took 1 base from V and 0 from J, leaving 12 bases between them. The CDR3 reads CASSEVMAQMNTEAFF. The CDR3 DNA reads as TGTGCCAGCAGTGAAGTAATGGCGCAGATGAACACTGAAGCTTTCTTT. Using reference TRBV2 and TRBJ1-1 for the parts outside the CDR3, the full variable domain is EPEVTQTPSHQVTQMGQEVILRCVPISNHLYFYWYRQILGQKVEFLVSFYNNEISEKSEIFDDQFSVERPDGSNFTLKIRSTKLEDSAMYFCASSEVMAQMNTEAFFGQGTRLTVV.

This clonotype was seen ten or more times. The chain recombines TRBV7-2 with TRBJ2-1; the match to TRBD1 covers 7 bases. Germline lookup yields CDR1 SGHTA and CDR2 FQGNSA. V shed 2 bases and J 7 bases; nucleotides not matched to a gene: 8. This CDR3 spans 15 amino acids. The DNA of the CDR3 is TGTGCCAGCAGCTTACAACAGGGGATCGCTAATGAGCAGTTCTTC. Its protein product is CASSLQQGIANEQFF.

This clonotype has only a few counts. This sequence joins TRBV29-1 and TRBJ1-2, with 9 bases fitting TRBD1. Germline V gene sequence: CDR1 SQVTM, CDR2 ANQGSEA. The CDR3 loop spans 13 amino acids. Unmatched junction bases numbered 7, after V lost 7 bases and J lost 4 bases. The CDR3 protein is CSAIRDRAYGYTF. The CDR3, as DNA: TGCAGCGCGATCCGGGACAGGGCCTATGGCTACACCTTC.